This TCR beta chain is from a study of shared T cell receptors in the human thymus. The method was immunoSEQ multiplex PCR; TCRdb's version includes in-frame clones alone and lacks a portion of them. The sample includes about 380,000 clones, just under 95% of them seen just once. The germline CDR1 and CDR2 sequences are SEHNR and FQNEAQ (reference sequence). The CDR3 has 16 residues. The V gene lost 4 bases and the J gene lost 0 bases, with 16 bases spanning the gap. J is TRBJ2-7 and V is TRBV7-9, with TRBD1 as a possible D gene (6 bases). Sequencing input: thymocytes. This sequence originates from a human donor. The CDR3 loop is CASSSLFKDSSYEQYF. The DNA for the CDR3 is TGTGCCAGCAGCTCTCTTTTTAAGGACAGCTCCTACGAGCAGTACTTC.